Included here is one T cell receptor beta chain sequence, with context. The protocol was immunoSEQ multiplex PCR, while the TCRdb copy is restricted to in-frame clones and leaves out a portion. The sample has some 240,000 clones, around 83% seen once. With 4 bases clipped from V and 4 bases from J, the junction kept 3 bases outside the gene matches. The CDR3 totals 14 residues. The germline CDR1 and CDR2 sequences are LGHDT and YNNKEL (reference sequence). The data were taken from a study of blood T cell repertoires in COVID-19. Turning to the study itself: The United States, Italy and Spain provided the acute and convalescent COVID-19 samples. Sample material is recorded as cDNA or gDNA derived from T cells, B-cell-depleted T cells, or PBMCs.

The sample comprised peripheral blood. The clonotype was recovered from a woman in her 70s with COVID-19, enrolled during active disease. V gene TRBV3-1 (or the pseudogene TRBV3-2) combines with J gene TRBJ2-5, with 10 nucleotides matching TRBD1. CDR3 in amino acids: CASSPWTGGETQYF. DNA for the CDR3: TGTGCCAGCAGCCCATGGACAGGGGGAGAGACCCAGTACTTC.